Shown below are 32 T cell receptor beta chains from a single sample sequenced in a study of T cells after yellow fever vaccination. TCRdb itself ran the 5' RACE reads through MiXCR, one entry per CDR3 protein. The table includes 250,000 to 400,000 distinct CDR3 sequences, 3.5% to 4.5% detected once. The input for sequencing was PBMCs, taken 15 days after the yellow fever booster vaccination. Every receptor here comes from a man between 18 and 35 years old who received the YFV17D yellow fever vaccine.

The CDR3 DNA is TGCGCCAGCAGCTCAGACGACAGGGAACAAGAGACCCAGTACTTC. This gives the protein CASSSDDREQETQYF. The rearrangement joins TRBV5-1 to TRBJ2-5; TRBD1 matches 7 bases. CDR3 length: 15 residues. Germline loops: CDR1 SGHRS, CDR2 YFSETQ. J was trimmed by 2 bases and V by 3 bases; bases with no gene match: 7.

Ten or more counts support this clonotype. The rearrangement uses TRBV7-2 and TRBJ2-5; D gene unclear. The V end lost 3 bases, the J end lost 4 bases, and 9 bases lay between the germline ends. Germline CDR1 reads SGHTA; CDR2 reads FQGNSA. The CDR3 totals 13 residues. The CDR3 region is CASSFVVLETQYF. The CDR3 region has the DNA TGTGCCAGCAGCTTCGTAGTCTTAGAGACCCAGTACTTC. Combining the CDR3 with reference TRBV7-2 and TRBJ2-5 gives the whole variable domain GAGVSQSPSNKVTEKGKDVELRCDPISGHTALYWYRQSLGQGLEFLIYFQGNSAPDKSGLPSDRFSAERTGGSVSTLTIQRTQQEDSAVYLCASSFVVLETQYFGPGTRLLVL.

The chain has TRBV4-2 and TRBJ2-1; the match to TRBD2 covers 13 bases. V lost 3 bases, J lost 7 bases, and 6 bases stayed unmatched. CDR3 length equals 16 residues. Germline V gene lookup returns CDR1 LGHNA and CDR2 YNFKEQ. CDR3 sequence (DNA): TGTGCCAGCAGCCATTATCCGGGACTAGCGGGGAATGAGCAGTTCTTC. This gives the protein CASSHYPGLAGNEQFF.

At least ten counts were recorded for this clonotype. The rearrangement uses TRBV28 and TRBJ2-3, with D maybe TRBD1 (5 bases). Trimming removed 3 bases at V and 4 bases at J, with 8 bases between. Germline loops: CDR1 MDHEN, CDR2 SYDVKM. The length of the CDR3 is 13 residues. This CDR3 reads CASSFYRSDTQYF. The DNA of the CDR3 is TGTGCCAGCAGTTTTTACAGGTCAGATACGCAGTATTTT.

This clonotype was counted ten times or more. This sequence joins TRBV20-1 and TRBJ1-5; a possible D gene is TRBD1 (5 bases). This CDR3 region has 14 residues. The V end lost 5 bases, the J end lost 6 bases, and 17 bases lay between the germline ends. The V gene's germline CDR1 is DFQATT and CDR2 SNEGSKA (reference sequence). This CDR3 reads CSAGKGRAGQPQHF. The DNA of the CDR3 is TGCAGTGCTGGGAAGGGCAGGGCTGGTCAGCCCCAGCATTTT.

This clonotype has ten or more counts. V usage is TRBV4-1 and J usage is TRBJ1-5; a possible D gene is TRBD1 (5 bases). This CDR3 contains 18 residues. V shed 4 bases and J shed 3 bases, with 22 bases lying between them. Germline values: CDR1 MGHRA, CDR2 YSYEKL. The CDR3 coding sequence is TGCGCCAGCAGCCTGATCCCCTCGGGGGGACTAACCAATCAGCCCCAGCATTTT. Its translation is CASSLIPSGGLTNQPQHF.

The chain carries TRBV18 and TRBJ2-1; D may be TRBD1 (5 bases). The CDR3 contains 16 residues. Germline V lookup: CDR1 KGHSH, CDR2 LQKENI. V shed 1 base and J shed 2 bases, with 12 bases lying between them. CDR3 sequence reads: CASSPLTGSTYNEQFF. CDR3 nucleotide sequence: TGTGCCAGCTCACCACTCACAGGTTCGACCTACAATGAGCAGTTCTTC.

The chain has TRBV4-3 and TRBJ2-5; a weak D match, TRBD2 (6 bases). The ends were cut back, 0 bases at V and 7 bases at J, with 15 bases in the middle. CDR3 size: 15 residues. Germline V gives CDR1 LGHNA, CDR2 YSLEER. The CDR3 DNA reads as TGCGCCAGCAGCCAAGATCTAGGGAGGCGAGGGACCCAGTACTTC. Its translation: CASSQDLGRRGTQYF.

This clonotype was observed a few times. The CDR3 sequence: CAKRSPSGLTGELFF. The CDR3 DNA reads TGTGCCAAACGATCCCCTAGCGGCCTCACCGGGGAGCTGTTTTTT. This chain connects TRBV7-2 to TRBJ2-2; 7 bases line up with TRBD2. CDR1 and CDR2 from the germline V gene are SGHTA and FQGNSA. J gave up 4 bases and V 10 bases, and 12 bases lay outside the gene matches. This CDR3 comprises 15 residues.

The V gene is TRBV5-6, the J gene TRBJ2-1, with 10 bases fitting TRBD2. The V gene end was trimmed by 4 bases and the J gene end by 4 bases; junction bases not matched to a gene: 5. Germline V gene data show CDR1 as SGHDT and CDR2 as YYEEEE. The CDR3 sequence is 15 residues long. CDR3 loop: CASSPWTSGYNEQFF. The CDR3 DNA reads as TGTGCCAGCAGCCCGTGGACTAGCGGTTACAATGAGCAGTTCTTC.

The chain joins TRBV7-8 to TRBJ2-7, with 14 bases lining up with TRBD2. The CDR3 totals 16 residues. Germline CDR1 SGHVS, CDR2 FQNEAQ. V dropped 0 bases and J dropped 4; count of bases not matched to a gene: 2. CDR3 coding DNA: TGTGCCAGCAGCTTAGCCGGGACTAGCGGGGGATACGAGCAGTACTTC. Residues: CASSLAGTSGGYEQYF.

J is TRBJ1-5 and V is TRBV6-6; a weak D match, TRBD1 (5 bases). Germline CDR1 MNHNY, CDR2 SVGAGI (reference sequence). Trimming took 5 bases from V and 0 from J, leaving 11 bases between them. The CDR3 totals 15 residues. The CDR3 nucleotides are TGTGCCAGCAGTGCAGGGCGGTATAGCAATCAGCCCCAGCATTTT. Its translation is CASSAGRYSNQPQHF.

This clonotype was counted only a few times. This chain uses TRBV20-1 with TRBJ2-3; no firm D call. This CDR3 spans 13 amino acids. The V end lost 1 base, the J end lost 1 base, and 6 bases lay between the germline ends. Germline CDR1 reads DFQATT; CDR2 reads SNEGSKA (reference sequence). The CDR3 here is CSARAVGTDTQYF. The CDR3 DNA sequence: TGCAGTGCTAGAGCGGTGGGCACAGATACGCAGTATTTT.

There are a few counts of this clonotype. The V gene is TRBV4-1, the J gene TRBJ2-2; D unresolved. The CDR3 is 13 residues long. The V gene lost 4 bases and the J gene lost 6 bases, with 9 bases spanning the gap. Per the germline V gene, CDR1 is MGHRA and CDR2 is YSYEKL. The CDR3 DNA reads as TGCGCCAGCAGCCCAGGCTGGGCCGGGGAGCTGTTTTTT. Residues: CASSPGWAGELFF.

This clonotype was seen repeatedly, ten times or more. V usage is TRBV7-2 and J usage is TRBJ1-1; TRBD1 might be the D (5 bases). In germline, CDR1 is SGHTA, CDR2 FQGNSA. The CDR3 is 14 residues long. The V gene lost 3 bases and the J gene lost 1 base, with 9 bases spanning the gap. CDR3 loop: CASSFNGGNTEAFF. CDR3 in DNA: TGTGCCAGCAGCTTTAACGGGGGGAACACTGAAGCTTTCTTT.

This clonotype was found many times. This sequence joins TRBV12-3 or TRBV12-4 and TRBJ2-5, with 7 bases matching TRBD2. After removal of 1 base from V and 1 base from J, the junction contained 3 bases not matched to a gene. This CDR3 spans 15 amino acids. CDR3 DNA: TGTGCCAGCAGTTTAGGAGCGGGGCCCCAAGAGACCCAGTACTTC. As protein: CASSLGAGPQETQYF.

This clonotype was observed at least ten times. The rearrangement joins TRBV5-1 to TRBJ2-3; 9 nucleotides match TRBD2. Germline trimming cut 4 bases from V and 5 bases from J; bases unmatched to any gene: 14. This CDR3 region has 17 residues. CDR1 is SGHRS and CDR2 is YFSETQ in the germline V gene. CDR3 residues: CASSPTSSGELQDTQYF. CDR3 nucleotide sequence: TGCGCCAGCAGCCCGACCTCTAGCGGGGAGCTTCAAGATACGCAGTATTTT.

This clonotype was found a few times. This chain connects TRBV5-6 to TRBJ2-7; TRBD1 aligns across 8 bases. The germline V gene encodes CDR1 SGHDT and CDR2 YYEEEE. The trim removed 4 bases at V and 3 bases at J, leaving 9 bases unmatched. CDR3 length equals 15 residues. CDR3 sequence reads: CASSPQRTGSYEQYV. The CDR3 coding sequence is TGTGCCAGCAGCCCCCAAAGGACAGGGAGCTACGAGCAGTACGTC.

This clonotype has ten or more counts. The gene calls are TRBV5-1 and TRBJ2-1, with TRBD2 matching 10 bases. Germline-derived CDR1 and CDR2 are SGHRS and YFSETQ. The CDR3 has 16 amino acids. The junction had 7 bases not matched to a gene; V was cut back by 4 bases and J by 3 bases. The CDR3 region has the DNA TGCGCCAGCAGCCTCCAAACTAGCGGGGTCTACAATGAGCAGTTCTTC. Protein sequence: CASSLQTSGVYNEQFF.

This clonotype was seen more than once but under ten times. V gene TRBV28 combines with J gene TRBJ1-1; D is possibly TRBD1 (6 bases). Germline assignment: CDR1 MDHEN and CDR2 SYDVKM. The CDR3 covers 14 residues. Trimming pared 6 bases from V and 8 bases from J, leaving 19 bases between. The CDR3, as DNA: TGTGCCAGCAGCCCCGGACAGACCCAGGGGGAAGCTTTCTTT. This encodes CASSPGQTQGEAFF.

This clonotype was picked up a small number of times. The rearrangement joins TRBV4-2 to TRBJ1-4, with TRBD1 as a possible D gene (5 bases). The CDR3 runs 15 residues. V was trimmed by 1 base and J by 12 bases, leaving 18 bases between them. Looked up from germline, CDR1 is LGHNA and CDR2 is YNFKEQ. CDR3 bases: TGTGCCAGCAGCCAAGTTATAGGGGCGGGCTGGGAACTGTTTTTT. It is translated as CASSQVIGAGWELFF.

The rearrangement joins TRBV15 to TRBJ1-1; D is possibly TRBD1 (5 bases). V was cut by 0 bases and J by 4 bases, with 9 bases left in between. The CDR3 is made up of 14 amino acids. Germline values: CDR1 LNHNV, CDR2 YYDKDF (reference sequence). CDR3 region: CATSRDWGGTEAFF. The DNA for the CDR3 is TGTGCCACCAGCAGAGATTGGGGGGGCACTGAAGCTTTCTTT.

This clonotype was seen a few times. The gene calls are TRBV7-9 and TRBJ2-5; D remains unclear. Trimming left V 5 bases short and J 6 bases short, with 13 bases between. CDR1 and CDR2 from the germline V gene are SEHNR and FQNEAQ (reference sequence). The CDR3 runs to 13 residues. The chain's CDR3 is CASSLGAMKTQYF. The CDR3 region has the DNA TGTGCCAGCAGCCTAGGAGCCATGAAGACCCAGTACTTC.

This clonotype was counted a few times. V gene TRBV24-1 combines with J gene TRBJ1-5, with unresolved D. V dropped 4 bases and J dropped 0 bases, with 3 bases sitting between them. The CDR3 loop spans 13 amino acids. Germline lookup yields CDR1 KGHDR and CDR2 SFDVKD. Written as DNA, the CDR3 is TGTGCCACCAGTGAGAATAGCAATCAGCCCCAGCATTTT. Translation gives CATSENSNQPQHF.

This clonotype was observed a handful of times. J is TRBJ2-1 and V is TRBV11-1; 8 bases agree with TRBD1. The CDR3 runs to 15 residues. J gave up 15 bases and V 3 bases, and 16 bases lay outside the gene matches. The germline CDR1 and CDR2 sequences are SGHAT and FQDESV (reference sequence). The CDR3 reads CASSFGQGLSWVRFF. CDR3 coding DNA: TGTGCCAGCAGCTTCGGACAGGGATTATCTTGGGTGCGGTTCTTC. Full variable domain (remainder filled in from reference TRBV11-1 and TRBJ2-1): EAEVAQSPRYKITEKSQAVAFWCDPISGHATLYWYRQILGQGPELLVQFQDESVVDDSQLPKDRFSAERLKGVDSTLKIQPAELGDSAMYLCASSFGQGLSWVRFFGPGTRLTVL.

This clonotype was seen only a few times. The chain employs TRBV3-1 and TRBJ2-5; the D gene is possibly TRBD2 (5 bases). The CDR3 is made up of 14 amino acids. Between the trimmed V and J ends, which lost 0 bases and 6 bases, there was a span of 11 bases. The V gene's germline CDR1 is LGHDT and CDR2 YNNKEL (reference sequence). The CDR3 protein is CASSQDTGRQTQYF. DNA for the CDR3: TGTGCCAGCAGCCAAGATACGGGAAGGCAGACCCAGTACTTC.

This clonotype was observed a few times. V and J are TRBV12-3 or TRBV12-4 and TRBJ2-7; the match to TRBD1 covers 8 bases. The CDR3 runs 16 residues. The V and J ends lost 3 bases and 2 bases, in that order; junction bases with no gene match: 9. The CDR3 region is CASSLDRDFGTYEQYF. DNA for the CDR3: TGTGCCAGCAGTTTGGACAGGGACTTCGGAACCTACGAGCAGTACTTC.

This clonotype was observed at least ten times. The chain uses TRBV12-5 and TRBJ2-3, with no clear D. CDR3 length equals 11 residues. Germline CDR1 LGHNT, CDR2 FRNRAP. The germline V and J ends were trimmed by 5 bases and 5 bases, with 5 bases remaining between them. The CDR3 DNA is TGTGCTAGTGGTACATTAGATACGCAGTATTTT. Translating gives CASGTLDTQYF.

J is TRBJ1-3 and V is TRBV18; D uncertain. In germline, CDR1 is KGHSH, CDR2 LQKENI. This CDR3 has 14 residues. Trimming took off 1 base at V and 3 bases at J, with 7 bases between the two ends. For the CDR3, the DNA is TGTGCCAGCTCACCACAAGAATATGGAAACACCATATATTTT. It translates to CASSPQEYGNTIYF.

This clonotype was counted many times. The chain employs TRBV20-1 and TRBJ2-5; D is unclear. From germline, CDR1 is DFQATT and CDR2 SNEGSKA (reference sequence). CDR3 length: 10 amino acids. V was cut by 7 bases and J by 5 bases, with 8 bases left in between. In nucleotides, the CDR3 is TGCAGTGGGGGTGAGGAGACCCAGTACTTC. This translates into CSGGEETQYF.

This clonotype was observed many times. V gene TRBV7-3 combines with J gene TRBJ2-7; D might be TRBD1 or TRBD2, each matching 5 bases. Between the trimmed V and J ends, which lost 5 bases and 4 bases, there was a span of 12 bases. The CDR3 is made up of 13 amino acids. CDR1 and CDR2 (germline): SGHTA, FQGTGA. The CDR3 spells CASSRDAGYEQYF. CDR3 in DNA: TGTGCCAGCAGCCGGGACGCCGGATACGAGCAGTACTTC.

The chain carries TRBV19 and TRBJ2-3; D gene unclear. The V end was cut by 1 base, the J end by 2 bases, with 10 bases between. Germline V gene data show CDR1 as LNHDA and CDR2 as SQIVND (reference sequence). The CDR3 covers 15 residues. The DNA for the CDR3 is TGTGCCAGTAGTATAGTAGATGCGGTCACAGATACGCAGTATTTT. It is translated as CASSIVDAVTDTQYF.